The 11 T cell receptor beta chains listed next were all sequenced from one sample in a study of control samples from healthy donors and cancer patients. TCRdb's copy holds only in-frame clones and misses some; the assay was immunoSEQ multiplex PCR. The sample has around 130,000 clones, approximately 87% seen once. The specimen was blood. These receptors were taken from a man between 25 and 39 years old in good health.

This clone was counted a few times. This rearrangement joins TRBV5-1 to TRBJ1-6; D may be TRBD1 (5 bases). The CDR3 extends over 12 amino acids. The V end was cut by 3 bases, the J end by 7 bases, with 5 bases between. The V gene's germline CDR1 is SGHRS and CDR2 YFSETQ. DNA for the CDR3: TGCGCCAGCAGCTCAGGGAATTCACCCCTCCACTTT. This encodes CASSSGNSPLHF.

The genes are TRBV6-1 and TRBJ1-2; D gene unclear. The length of the CDR3 is 16 residues. Trimming cost V 3 bases and J 9 bases, with 23 bases left between them. Looked up from germline, CDR1 is MNHNS and CDR2 is SASEGT. CDR3 sequence (DNA): TGTGCCAGCAGTGACGGGAATCGGGTGGCGTGGGAGAGCTACACCTTC. This gives the protein CASSDGNRVAWESYTF.

This sequence joins TRBV3-1 (or the pseudogene TRBV3-2) and TRBJ2-3; D is uncertain. Germline CDR1 reads LGHDT; CDR2 reads YNNKEL (reference sequence). The CDR3 length is 13 residues. Trimming cost V 4 bases and J 0 bases, with 5 bases left between them. The chain's CDR3 is CASSPDSTDTQYF. The CDR3 DNA is TGTGCCAGCAGCCCTGACAGCACAGATACGCAGTATTTT.

This sequence joins TRBV13 and TRBJ2-5; 14 bases agree with TRBD2. The germline V gene has CDR1 PRHDT and CDR2 FYEKMQ (reference sequence). The V segment lost 5 bases and the J segment 6 bases; nucleotides outside the gene matches: 8. This CDR3 has 16 amino acids. The chain's CDR3 is CASSQRLAGGQKTQYF. The DNA of the CDR3 is TGTGCCAGCAGCCAACGACTAGCGGGGGGGCAAAAGACCCAGTACTTC.

The chain combines TRBV25-1 with TRBJ1-3; 10 nucleotides line up with TRBD1. Trimming at V came to 6 bases and at J to 9 bases, leaving 17 bases not matched to a gene. Germline-derived CDR1 and CDR2 are MGHDK and SYGVNS. The CDR3 totals 17 residues. The CDR3 here is CASSGTGDSTGLSTIYF. In nucleotides, the CDR3 is TGTGCCAGCAGCGGGACAGGGGATTCTACTGGGCTGAGCACCATATATTTT.

The chain carries TRBV30 and TRBJ2-5; 8 nucleotides line up with TRBD1. J lost 5 bases, V lost 2 bases, and 16 bases had no gene match. This CDR3 comprises 17 residues. Per germline, CDR1 GTSNPN and CDR2 SVGIG (reference sequence). CDR3 DNA sequence: TGTGCCTGGAGTCCCCGGGACAGGCTAGGGATTGGGGAGACCCAGTACTTC. Its protein product is CAWSPRDRLGIGETQYF. Complete variable domain (other parts from reference TRBV30 and TRBJ2-5): SQTIHQWPATLVQPVGSPLSLECTVEGTSNPNLYWYRQAAGRGLQLLFYSVGIGQISSEVPQNLSASRPQDRQFILSSKKLLLSDSGFYLCAWSPRDRLGIGETQYFGPGTRLLVL.

J is TRBJ2-1 and V is TRBV4-1, with 12 bases identical to TRBD2. Losses at the gene ends were 1 base for V and 7 bases for J; bases not matched to a gene: 5. CDR1 and CDR2 (germline): MGHRA, YSYEKL. The CDR3 runs to 16 residues. The CDR3 loop reads CASSQAPTSGGNEQFF. In nucleotides, the CDR3 is TGCGCCAGCAGCCAAGCCCCCACTAGCGGGGGGAATGAGCAGTTCTTC.

This sequence joins TRBV5-1 and TRBJ1-2; 8 bases match TRBD1. The V and J ends lost 2 bases and 0 bases, in that order; junction bases with no gene match: 3. The germline gives CDR1 SGHRS, CDR2 YFSETQ. The CDR3 is made up of 15 amino acids. The CDR3 DNA reads as TGCGCCAGCAGCTTCGAGACAGGGGCTAACTATGGCTACACCTTC. Its translation is CASSFETGANYGYTF.

The gene calls are TRBV29-1 and TRBJ1-1, with D possibly matching TRBD1 (6 bases). The CDR3 spans 13 residues. Between the trimmed V and J ends, which lost 6 bases and 3 bases, there was a span of 14 bases. Germline assignment: CDR1 SQVTM and CDR2 ANQGSEA. DNA of the CDR3: TGCAGCGTCGTGACGGGGGCGTACACTGAAGCTTTCTTT. Residues: CSVVTGAYTEAFF.

V is TRBV5-1 and J is TRBJ1-3; 7 nucleotides match TRBD1. CDR3 size: 17 residues. Germline loops: CDR1 SGHRS, CDR2 YFSETQ. Germline trimming cut 1 base from V and 2 bases from J; bases unmatched to any gene: 9. DNA of the CDR3: TGCGCCAGCAGCTTGCGGGCAGGGGGTGTTACTGGAAACACCATATATTTT. It is translated as CASSLRAGGVTGNTIYF.

V gene TRBV19 combines with J gene TRBJ1-2; D might be TRBD1 (6 bases). Per the germline V gene, CDR1 is LNHDA and CDR2 is SQIVND (reference sequence). Trimming pared 4 bases from V and 4 bases from J, leaving 10 bases between. This CDR3 is built from 13 residues. CDR3 loop: CASSTDRTYGYTF. Written as DNA, the CDR3 is TGTGCCAGTAGTACCGACAGGACCTATGGCTACACCTTC. Combining the CDR3 with reference TRBV19 and TRBJ1-2 gives the whole variable domain DGGITQSPKYLFRKEGQNVTLSCEQNLNHDAMYWYRQDPGQGLRLIYYSQIVNDFQKGDIAEGYSVSREKKESFPLTVTSAQKNPTAFYLCASSTDRTYGYTFGSGTRLTVV.